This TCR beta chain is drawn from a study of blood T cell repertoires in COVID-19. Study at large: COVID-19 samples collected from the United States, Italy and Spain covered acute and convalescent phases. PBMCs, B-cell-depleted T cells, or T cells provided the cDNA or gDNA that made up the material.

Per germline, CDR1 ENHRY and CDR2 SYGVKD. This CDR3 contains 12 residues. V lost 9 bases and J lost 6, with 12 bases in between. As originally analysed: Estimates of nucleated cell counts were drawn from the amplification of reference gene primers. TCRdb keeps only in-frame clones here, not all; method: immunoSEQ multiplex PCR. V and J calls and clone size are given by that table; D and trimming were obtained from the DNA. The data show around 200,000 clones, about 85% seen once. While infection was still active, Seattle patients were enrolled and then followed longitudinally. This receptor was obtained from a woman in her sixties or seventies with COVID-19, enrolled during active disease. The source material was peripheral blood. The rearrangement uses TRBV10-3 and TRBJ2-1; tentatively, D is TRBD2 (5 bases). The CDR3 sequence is CAIFAGGNEQFF. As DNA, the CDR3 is TGTGCCATTTTCGCGGGCGGCAATGAGCAGTTCTTC.